This T cell receptor beta chain was captured in a study of T cells after yellow fever vaccination. A process of 5'RACE template switching, which added a universal primer site and UMIs, was used to make TCR cDNA. TCRdb reprocessed the 5' RACE reads via MiXCR and lists one record per CDR3 protein. The sample lists roughly 250,000 distinct CDR3 sequences, 13% seen once, with 0.4% to 0.65% in the top ten. Note on this clonotype: What it binds is not known.

This CDR3 spans 15 amino acids. V trimming: 4 bases; J trimming: 5 bases; junction bases outside the gene matches: 8. Germline V lookup: CDR1 SNHLY, CDR2 FYNNEI. Study-level findings and limits: Contamination of FACS-sorted repertoires by abundant clonotypes from the bulk population could occur. The study found a weaker secondary response that peaked faster, day 5 versus 15. Post-booster repertoires again held most primary-vaccination clones (about 96% CD4, roughly 88% CD8).

The receptor was derived from a man younger than 40 who received the YFV17D yellow fever vaccine. This chain links TRBV2 with TRBJ2-3; TRBD1 matches 8 bases. The sample consisted of CD4+ T cells sorted from PBMCs, taken 45 days after the yellow fever booster vaccination. DNA for the CDR3: TGTGCCAGCAGTGCGTTCAGGGGGCAGGTAGATACGCAGTATTTT. This codes for CASSAFRGQVDTQYF.